The 8 T cell receptor beta chains in this list originate from one sample, sequenced in a study of vaccination and CD4 T cells after COVID-19. Sample treatment: approximately 9-day PBMC culture with coronavirus spike peptide pools or control peptides (ViraFEST assay). Sequence data for DNA of cultured CD4+ T cells were generated by the Oncomine TCR Beta short-read assay. TCRdb ran MiXCR on the PCR reads and lists one entry per CDR3 protein. The repertoire consists of roughly 13,000 distinct CDR3 sequences, with around half occurring once and the leading ten covering roughly 12%. Antigens of these TCRs are unknown. What was sequenced was CD4+ T cells from blood, cultured in vitro. The origin of the receptors is a human donor who had recovered from COVID-19.

This chain connects TRBV6-1 to TRBJ1-3; D ambiguous. Trimming removed 4 bases at V and 0 bases at J, with 10 bases between. Germline CDR1 MNHNS, CDR2 SASEGT. This CDR3 is 15 amino acids long. Here the CDR3 DNA reads TGTGCCAGCAGTGGATCGGTGTTCTCTGGAAACACCATATATTTT. It specifies CASSGSVFSGNTIYF.

A few counts support this clonotype. The V and J genes are TRBV19 and TRBJ1-5; tentative D call: TRBD1 (5 bases). Germline CDR1 and CDR2: LNHDA and SQIVND (reference sequence). Trimming removed 2 bases from V and 6 bases from J, with 23 bases in between. The CDR3 runs to 18 residues. CDR3 coding DNA: TGTGCCAGTAGTATAAACAGAGGTCTTCAGAACAGGTTTCAGCCCCAGCATTTT. Residues: CASSINRGLQNRFQPQHF.

V is TRBV6-5 and J is TRBJ2-7; 9 bases agree with TRBD2. This CDR3 is built from 17 residues. The V gene end was trimmed by 4 bases and the J gene end by 1 base; junction bases not matched to a gene: 11. The germline V gene encodes CDR1 MNHEY and CDR2 SVGAGI. CDR3 bases: TGTGCCAGCAGTTCCTGGGGGGGTAGCGGGAGTTCCTACGAGCAGTACTTC. Translating it yields CASSSWGGSGSSYEQYF.

This clonotype was detected only a few times. This sequence joins TRBV6-1 and TRBJ2-2, with D unresolved. There are 11 residues in the CDR3. Trimming took off 7 bases at V and 6 bases at J, with 6 bases between the two ends. Germline assignment: CDR1 MNHNS and CDR2 SASEGT. CDR3 protein: CASTLAGELFF. The CDR3 bases are TGTGCCAGCACTCTTGCCGGGGAGCTGTTTTTT.

The CDR3 DNA is TGTGCCAGCAGTTACGGGGTGGCGGGGGGTAATAGCAATCAGCCCCAGCATTTT. It codes for CASSYGVAGGNSNQPQHF. This sequence joins TRBV6-2 or TRBV6-3 and TRBJ1-5, with D possibly matching TRBD1 (5 bases). The V and J ends lost 2 bases and 0 bases respectively, with 17 bases between them. Germline V CDR1 and CDR2: MNHEY, SVGEGT. The CDR3 consists of 18 residues.

This clonotype is large within its sample. The chain joins TRBV7-8 to TRBJ2-1; 10 bases agree with TRBD2. Per the germline V gene, CDR1 is SGHVS and CDR2 is FQNEAQ. This CDR3 is 16 amino acids long. Trimming took 4 bases from V and 7 from J; bases not matched to a gene: 10. The CDR3 DNA sequence: TGTGCCAGCAGCTCCAGCCTAGCGGGGGTAGGGAATGAGCAGTTCTTC. Amino acid sequence: CASSSSLAGVGNEQFF.

This rearrangement joins TRBV6-2 or TRBV6-3 to TRBJ2-2; D call uncertain. CDR1 is MNHEY and CDR2 is SVGEGT in the germline V gene. CDR3 length: 12 amino acids. V was clipped by 8 bases and J by 6 bases, with 10 bases between them. The DNA for the CDR3 is TGTGCCAGCCGTCTGACCCCCGGGGAGCTGTTTTTT. It encodes CASRLTPGELFF.

This chain joins TRBV5-6 and TRBJ1-3, with D possibly being TRBD1 (6 bases). Germline V gene data show CDR1 as SGHDT and CDR2 as YYEEEE. This CDR3 contains 17 residues. Trimming pared 2 bases from V and 2 bases from J, leaving 17 bases between. The DNA for the CDR3 is TGTGCCAGCAGCTTTCGGACTACGGAGGGGGCTGGAAACACCATATATTTT. It is translated as CASSFRTTEGAGNTIYF.